Each of the 16 T cell receptor beta chains below was sequenced from the same sample in a study of control samples from healthy donors and cancer patients. Using immunoSEQ multiplex PCR, the repertoire was profiled, and TCRdb retains in-frame clones only, with some absent. The data show tens of thousands of clones, 93% seen once. Sequenced sample: PBMCs. All receptors come from a woman aged 40 to 50 with lung cancer.

V usage is TRBV11-3 and J usage is TRBJ2-2, with TRBD2 matching 9 bases. V lost 0 bases and J lost 3; bases outside the gene matches: 2. Germline CDR1 is SGHNT and CDR2 is YENEEA. This CDR3 is built from 16 residues. Here the CDR3 reads CASSLDSGSHTGELFF. Here the CDR3 DNA reads TGTGCCAGCAGCTTAGATAGCGGGAGCCACACCGGGGAGCTGTTTTTT.

This chain connects TRBV10-3 to TRBJ1-4; a possible D gene is TRBD1 (5 bases). Deletions cut 7 bases from V and 0 bases from J, with 15 bases between. The V gene's germline CDR1 is ENHRY and CDR2 SYGVKD. The CDR3 contains 16 residues. The chain's CDR3 is CAINTGTVATNEKLFF. The CDR3 DNA reads as TGTGCCATCAATACCGGGACTGTAGCAACTAATGAAAAACTGTTTTTT.

V is TRBV16 and J is TRBJ1-3; tentative D call: TRBD1 (6 bases). The CDR3 is 17 amino acids. V was shortened by 3 bases and J by 3 bases, with 18 bases between the two germline ends. Looked up from germline, CDR1 is KGHSY and CDR2 is FQNENV. The CDR3 DNA sequence: TGTGCCAGCAGCCATGGGGACACCAAGCTGGGTGGAAACACCATATATTTT. The encoded protein is CASSHGDTKLGGNTIYF.

The gene calls are TRBV3-1 (or the pseudogene TRBV3-2) and TRBJ1-1; TRBD1 is a possible D gene (5 bases). This CDR3 comprises 13 residues. Trimming stripped 4 bases from V and 8 bases from J, with 14 bases between. Germline CDR1 reads LGHDT; CDR2 reads YNNKEL (reference sequence). The CDR3 sequence: CASSPFLQGEAFF. CDR3 coding DNA: TGTGCCAGCAGCCCCTTTCTTCAGGGAGAAGCTTTCTTT.

This clone was detected once. The V call is TRBV12-5, the J call TRBJ1-3; D ambiguous. Deletions cut 0 bases from V and 1 base from J, with 10 bases between. The CDR3 length is 16 residues. Germline CDR1 and CDR2: LGHNT and FRNRAP. The CDR3: CASGLVGETSGNTIYF. The CDR3 nucleotides are TGTGCTAGTGGTTTGGTAGGAGAGACTTCTGGAAACACCATATATTTT.

The V and J genes are TRBV14 and TRBJ1-4; D remains unclear. The V and J ends lost 4 bases and 7 bases respectively, with 10 bases between them. Germline values: CDR1 SGHDN, CDR2 FVKESK. This CDR3 comprises 13 residues. The CDR3 DNA reads TGTGCCAGCAGCCTCTTGGGATTTGAAAAACTGTTTTTT. Translated, it gives CASSLLGFEKLFF. The full variable domain, its missing parts supplied by reference TRBV14 and TRBJ1-4, is EAGVTQFPSHSVIEKGQTVTLRCDPISGHDNLYWYRRVMGKEIKFLLHFVKESKQDESGMPNNRFLAERTGGTYSTLKVQPAELEDSGVYFCASSLLGFEKLFFGSGTQLSVL.

This chain connects TRBV6-5 to TRBJ2-2; D uncertain. Germline CDR1 reads MNHEY; CDR2 reads SVGAGI. The CDR3 extends over 12 amino acids. Between the trimmed V and J ends, which lost 7 bases and 8 bases, there was a span of 11 bases. This chain's CDR3 is CASKIPGGELFF. The CDR3 DNA reads as TGTGCCAGCAAAATCCCCGGGGGGGAGCTGTTTTTT.

This clone has only one observation. The chain employs TRBV7-9 and TRBJ1-5, with 10 bases that match TRBD1. CDR1 SEHNR and CDR2 FQNEAQ come from the germline V gene (reference sequence). The V gene end was trimmed by 1 base and the J gene end by 4 bases; junction bases not matched to a gene: 4. This CDR3 has 16 amino acids. The CDR3 reads CASSLGDRGKNQPQHF. In DNA, the CDR3 is TGTGCCAGCAGCTTAGGGGACAGGGGTAAAAATCAGCCCCAGCATTTT.

This chain joins TRBV7-9 and TRBJ2-3, with D tentatively TRBD1 (5 bases). CDR1 SEHNR and CDR2 FQNEAQ come from the germline V gene (reference sequence). V lost 5 bases to trimming and J lost 6 bases, with 18 bases between them. The CDR3 is 15 amino acids. DNA for the CDR3: TGTGCCAGCAGCGACATTCGGCAGGGATCGGATACGCAGTATTTT. Translated: CASSDIRQGSDTQYF.

The gene calls are TRBV5-6 and TRBJ1-2, with 7 positions matching TRBD1. V gave up 0 bases and J gave up 4 bases; unmatched junction bases: 9. This CDR3 spans 16 amino acids. Germline V gene data show CDR1 as SGHDT and CDR2 as YYEEEE. For the CDR3, the DNA is TGTGCCAGCAGCTTGGAAGGGAGGGGGCGCATCTATGGCTACACCTTC. Amino acids: CASSLEGRGRIYGYTF.

This clone was found once. The chain has TRBV30 and TRBJ2-7; D might be TRBD2 (6 bases). Germline CDR1 is GTSNPN and CDR2 is SVGIG (reference sequence). The CDR3 runs to 14 residues. Trimming took off 4 bases at V and 0 bases at J, with 13 bases between the two ends. The CDR3 nucleotides read TGTGCCTGGACCCGGGACTTAAGCTCCTACGAGCAGTACTTC. Translating gives CAWTRDLSSYEQYF.

The CDR3 reads CASSLVPDQPQHF. The CDR3 region has the DNA TGTGCCAGCAGCTTGGTGCCGGATCAGCCCCAGCATTTT. The gene calls are TRBV5-5 and TRBJ1-5; D is undetermined. Deletions cut 0 bases from V and 5 bases from J, with 6 bases between. The CDR3 consists of 13 residues. Germline V gives CDR1 SGHKS, CDR2 YYEKEE (reference sequence). The full variable domain, rest sourced from reference TRBV5-5 and TRBJ1-5, is DAGVTQSPTHLIKTRGQQVTLRCSPISGHKSVSWYQQVLGQGPQFIFQYYEKEERGRGNFPDRFSARQFPNYSSELNVNALLLGDSALYLCASSLVPDQPQHFGDGTRLSIL.

The chain is built from TRBV28 and TRBJ1-1; 8 bases line up with TRBD1. CDR3 length equals 16 residues. Germline assignment: CDR1 MDHEN and CDR2 SYDVKM. V was pared by 7 bases and J by 5 bases, with 15 bases of the junction left unmatched. CDR3 protein: CASTAGTTGGWTEAFF. The CDR3 DNA reads TGTGCCAGCACGGCAGGGACCACAGGGGGATGGACTGAAGCTTTCTTT.

The J gene is TRBJ2-3, the V gene TRBV30; D perhaps matches TRBD2 (6 bases). Germline-derived CDR1 and CDR2 are GTSNPN and SVGIG (reference sequence). The ends were cut back, 2 bases at V and 5 bases at J, with 11 bases in the middle. The CDR3 has 13 residues. The CDR3 DNA reads TGTGCCTGGAGTCGAGAGGGAGGAGATACGCAGTATTTT. It specifies CAWSREGGDTQYF. Drawing the rest from reference TRBV30 and TRBJ2-3, the complete variable domain is SQTIHQWPATLVQPVGSPLSLECTVEGTSNPNLYWYRQAAGRGLQLLFYSVGIGQISSEVPQNLSASRPQDRQFILSSKKLLLSDSGFYLCAWSREGGDTQYFGPGTRLTVL.

V is TRBV19 and J is TRBJ1-3, with TRBD1 matching 8 bases. Trimming at V came to 10 bases and at J to 1 base, leaving 9 bases not matched to a gene. CDR1 and CDR2 from the germline V gene are LNHDA and SQIVND (reference sequence). The CDR3 extends over 15 amino acids. DNA for the CDR3: TGTGCCACGTCGGGACAGGACCCTTCTGGAAACACCATATATTTT. Translating gives CATSGQDPSGNTIYF.

The genes are TRBV7-9 and TRBJ2-5; TRBD2 aligns across 12 bases. Unmatched junction bases numbered 17, after V lost 5 bases and J lost 4 bases. The CDR3 length is 19 residues. From germline, CDR1 is SEHNR and CDR2 FQNEAQ (reference sequence). CDR3 sequence: CASSRPNKPPTSGGETQYF. The CDR3 nucleotides are TGTGCCAGCAGCCGTCCCAATAAACCCCCGACTAGCGGGGGAGAGACCCAGTACTTC.